Following are 28 T cell receptor beta chains from one sample sequenced in a study of blood T cells in healthy people across ages. A sample-barcoded 5' primer and a J-beta primer mix were used in a second PCR of roughly 6 to 11 cycles. TCRdb re-called the 5' RACE reads with MiXCR, one entry per CDR3 protein. The table lists 850,000 to 1,100,000 distinct CDR3 sequences, 35% to 40% of them singletons. Sequenced: blood. These receptors were obtained from a man younger than 35 in good health.

The V gene is TRBV3-1, the J gene TRBJ2-1; no definite D call. Germline CDR1 and CDR2: LGHDT and YNNKEL (reference sequence). V was shortened by 0 bases and J by 9 bases, with 9 bases between the two germline ends. The CDR3 length is 13 residues. The CDR3 loop is CASSQDPQAEQFF. In DNA, the CDR3 is TGTGCCAGCAGCCAAGATCCCCAGGCTGAGCAGTTCTTC.

This clonotype showed up just once. A junction end diverges from the germline sequence, so it may reflect a read error. The chain uses TRBV2 and TRBJ2-6; possibly TRBD1 or TRBD2 for D (5 bases each). This CDR3 has 14 amino acids. Germline V lookup: CDR1 SNHLY, CDR2 FYNNEI. The CDR3 DNA reads as TGTGCCACCTCTGGGAGCTCCGGGGCCGACGTCCTGACTTTC. Amino acids: CATSGSSGADVLTF.

This clonotype was recorded at least ten times. J is TRBJ2-1 and V is TRBV7-3; 10 nucleotides match TRBD2. After removal of 5 bases from V and 7 bases from J, the junction contained 2 bases not matched to a gene. Germline values: CDR1 SGHTA, CDR2 FQGTGA. There are 13 residues in the CDR3. The DNA for the CDR3 is TGTGCCAGCAGCGTACTAGCGGGGAATGAGCAGTTCTTC. As protein: CASSVLAGNEQFF.

This clonotype was detected only a few times. The CDR3 bases are TGTGCCAGCACCCGAAACCGGGACGAAACGTACTTC. Residues: CASTRNRDETYF. The chain has TRBV7-2 and TRBJ2-5; the D call may be TRBD1 or TRBD2 (5 bases each). V was cut by 7 bases and J by 13 bases, with 19 bases left in between. The CDR3 runs to 12 residues. Germline CDR1 SGHTA, CDR2 FQGNSA.

The V call is TRBV5-1, the J call TRBJ2-3; D gene unclear. Trimming took off 0 bases at V and 1 base at J, with 9 bases between the two ends. This CDR3 comprises 15 residues. The germline CDR1 and CDR2 sequences are SGHRS and YFSETQ. CDR3 bases: TGCGCCAGCAGCTTGGCACCCGCTCGCACAGATACGCAGTATTTT. This sequence encodes CASSLAPARTDTQYF.

In its sample, this clonotype was seen a few times. V is TRBV4-3 and J is TRBJ2-1; 16 positions agree with TRBD2. The CDR3 loop spans 17 amino acids. Germline loops: CDR1 LGHNA, CDR2 YSLEER. V dropped 3 bases and J dropped 7; count of bases not matched to a gene: 6. The CDR3 region has the DNA TGCGCCAGCAGCCAGGGGACTAGCGGGGGGGCCTTAAATGAGCAGTTCTTC. It codes for CASSQGTSGGALNEQFF.

In its sample, this clonotype was seen a few times. The CDR3 is CASSSTDWAGKGTEAFF. The CDR3, as DNA: TGTGCCAGCAGCTCCACGGATTGGGCAGGGAAGGGAACTGAAGCTTTCTTT. The chain combines TRBV11-2 with TRBJ1-1; TRBD1 is a possible D gene (5 bases). V shed 4 bases and J shed 5 bases, with 23 bases lying between them. This CDR3 is 17 amino acids long. CDR1 SGHAT and CDR2 FQNNGV come from the germline V gene.

This clonotype occurred many times. The chain is built from TRBV7-9 and TRBJ2-1; possibly TRBD2 for D (5 bases). CDR1 is SEHNR and CDR2 is FQNEAQ in the germline V gene (reference sequence). Between the trimmed V and J ends, which lost 0 bases and 0 bases, there was a span of 12 bases. CDR3 length: 17 amino acids. The CDR3 loop reads CASSLADSLSSYNEQFF. CDR3 sequence (DNA): TGTGCCAGCAGCTTAGCGGACTCCCTTAGCTCCTACAATGAGCAGTTCTTC.

Details on this clonotype: One base away lies a much larger clone, so this may be a sequencing read error. The CDR3 reads CSARDLVQGRNEQYF. The CDR3, as DNA: TGCAGTGCTAGAGACCTCGTACAGGGAAGGAACGAGCAGTACTTC. V usage is TRBV20-1 and J usage is TRBJ2-4; D may be TRBD1 (6 bases). Judging by the DNA end, TRBJ2-7 fits better; the J call may be wrong. The CDR3 has 15 residues. Germline-derived CDR1 and CDR2 are DFQATT and SNEGSKA (reference sequence).

This chain uses TRBV27 with TRBJ2-1, with no clear D. This CDR3 is built from 14 residues. V lost 6 bases and J lost 2, with 11 bases in between. Germline CDR1 reads MNHEY; CDR2 reads SMNVEV (reference sequence). The CDR3 DNA sequence: TGTGCCAGCAGCCCTTGGCAAACCTACAATGAGCAGTTCTTC. Translated: CASSPWQTYNEQFF.

Here the CDR3 DNA reads TGTGCCAGCAGCTCACAGGGTCACACAGATACGCAGTATTTT. Amino acids: CASSSQGHTDTQYF. This chain uses TRBV12-3 or TRBV12-4 with TRBJ2-3, with a possible D match to TRBD1 (6 bases). V was shortened by 6 bases and J by 2 bases, with 12 bases between the two germline ends. This CDR3 contains 14 residues.

The gene calls are TRBV4-1 and TRBJ1-4; D call uncertain. Germline CDR1 is MGHRA and CDR2 is YSYEKL. The CDR3 consists of 15 residues. V was clipped by 3 bases and J by 4 bases, with 12 bases between them. The CDR3 is CASSQVEGFNEKLFF. The DNA of the CDR3 is TGCGCCAGCAGCCAGGTTGAAGGGTTTAATGAAAAACTGTTTTTT.

This clonotype was seen ten or more times. The rearrangement links TRBV3-1 to TRBJ2-1; D gene uncertain. The V end lost 0 bases, the J end lost 4 bases, and 7 bases lay between the germline ends. CDR3 length: 14 amino acids. Germline V gene sequence: CDR1 LGHDT, CDR2 YNNKEL (reference sequence). Written as DNA, the CDR3 is TGTGCCAGCAGCCAAGAAGACCGTTACAATGAGCAGTTCTTC. This codes for CASSQEDRYNEQFF.

A few counts support this clonotype. The V and J genes are TRBV7-2 and TRBJ1-2, with 7 bases that match TRBD1. Germline V gene data show CDR1 as SGHTA and CDR2 as FQGNSA. The CDR3 is 15 amino acids. V lost 5 bases and J lost 1; bases outside the gene matches: 7. The CDR3 DNA reads as TGTGCCAGCAGCCCCATAGGGACAGATAACTATGGCTACACCTTC. It encodes CASSPIGTDNYGYTF.

J is TRBJ1-5 and V is TRBV7-2; unclear D gene. This CDR3 is 14 amino acids long. In germline, CDR1 is SGHTA, CDR2 FQGNSA. Trimming pared 5 bases from V and 0 bases from J, leaving 8 bases between. As DNA, the CDR3 is TGTGCCAGCAGCCCACCTCATAGCAATCAGCCCCAGCATTTT. This gives the protein CASSPPHSNQPQHF.

The CDR3 loop reads CATSRDWTVSNQPQHF. CDR3 bases: TGTGCCACCAGCAGAGATTGGACAGTCAGCAATCAGCCCCAGCATTTT. V usage is TRBV15 and J usage is TRBJ1-5; TRBD1 is a possible D gene (6 bases). V was cut by 0 bases and J by 1 base, with 10 bases left in between. The CDR3 covers 16 residues. Germline values: CDR1 LNHNV, CDR2 YYDKDF (reference sequence).

This chain links TRBV20-1 with TRBJ1-4; D not certain. From germline, CDR1 is DFQATT and CDR2 SNEGSKA (reference sequence). Trimming shortened V by 1 base and J by 0 bases, and 9 bases separated the two germline ends. The CDR3 extends over 15 amino acids. For the CDR3, the DNA is TGCAGTGCTAGAGCAGGCAGCTCAACTAATGAAAAACTGTTTTTT. It specifies CSARAGSSTNEKLFF.

The rearrangement links TRBV6-2 or TRBV6-3 to TRBJ2-7; 9 bases are shared with TRBD2. Germline V gives CDR1 MNHEY, CDR2 SVGEGT. Germline trimming cut 2 bases from V and 7 bases from J; bases unmatched to any gene: 12. The CDR3 contains 16 residues. DNA for the CDR3: TGTGCCAGCAGTTACCGCTCTAGCGGGGCATACAATGAGCAGTACTTC. Translated: CASSYRSSGAYNEQYF.

This rearrangement joins TRBV10-3 to TRBJ2-1; 8 bases agree with TRBD2. The length of the CDR3 is 13 residues. The germline gives CDR1 ENHRY, CDR2 SYGVKD. After removal of 6 bases from V and 4 bases from J, the junction contained 2 bases not matched to a gene. CDR3 sequence: CAIRPSGYNEQFF. The CDR3 DNA reads TGTGCCATCAGACCTAGCGGGTACAATGAGCAGTTCTTC.

This rearrangement joins TRBV6-2 or TRBV6-3 to TRBJ2-2; D remains unclear. This CDR3 has 15 residues. CDR1 and CDR2 from the germline V gene are MNHEY and SVGEGT. V shed 2 bases and J shed 0 bases, with 7 bases lying between them. CDR3: CASSYLSANTGELFF. The CDR3 nucleotides are TGTGCCAGCAGTTACCTCAGTGCGAACACCGGGGAGCTGTTTTTT.

J is TRBJ2-1 and V is TRBV6-5; the match to TRBD2 covers 9 bases. The ends lost 2 bases at V and 0 bases at J; junction bases unmatched: 5. CDR3 length: 17 amino acids. CDR1 and CDR2 from the germline V gene are MNHEY and SVGAGI. CDR3 sequence (DNA): TGTGCCAGCAGTTACGGGACTAGCCGGGTCTCCTACAATGAGCAGTTCTTC. Its translation is CASSYGTSRVSYNEQFF.

The rearrangement joins TRBV20-1 to TRBJ2-7; the D gene is possibly TRBD1 (5 bases). CDR3 length: 12 residues. The V end lost 8 bases, the J end lost 4 bases, and 15 bases lay between the germline ends. Germline-derived CDR1 and CDR2 are DFQATT and SNEGSKA (reference sequence). In nucleotides, the CDR3 is TGCAGTACCCACGTCAGGGATTACGAGCAGTACTTC. This translates into CSTHVRDYEQYF.

This clonotype was seen a few times. V usage is TRBV7-2 and J usage is TRBJ2-1; tentatively, D is TRBD1 (5 bases). The CDR3 length is 16 residues. From germline, CDR1 is SGHTA and CDR2 FQGNSA. V was shortened by 5 bases and J by 7 bases, with 21 bases between the two germline ends. The chain's CDR3 is CASSPSVTVASNEQFF. The CDR3 DNA is TGTGCCAGCAGCCCATCAGTGACAGTTGCTTCAAATGAGCAGTTCTTC.

The V call is TRBV6-1, the J call TRBJ1-5, with a weak D call TRBD1 (6 bases). Trimming cost V 3 bases and J 0 bases, with 12 bases left between them. The CDR3 sequence is 16 residues long. The germline V gene encodes CDR1 MNHNS and CDR2 SASEGT. The chain's CDR3 is CASSDWGAYSNQPQHF. Here the CDR3 DNA reads TGTGCCAGCAGTGATTGGGGGGCGTATAGCAATCAGCCCCAGCATTTT.

In this sample, this clonotype turned up a few times. The rearrangement joins TRBV9 to TRBJ2-2; D uncertain. Germline V gene lookup returns CDR1 SGDLS and CDR2 YYNGEE. This CDR3 has 16 amino acids. Trimming left V 0 bases short and J 5 bases short, with 14 bases between. As DNA, the CDR3 is TGTGCCAGCAGCGTAGTTGGTGAGACACCGACCGGGGAGCTGTTTTTT. Translating it yields CASSVVGETPTGELFF.

This clonotype was detected many times. CDR3 bases: TGCAGTGCTAGAGATGTACAGGGTGTGCAGTTCTTC. This gives the protein CSARDVQGVQFF. This sequence joins TRBV20-1 and TRBJ2-1; possible D gene TRBD1, 6 bases. V lost 0 bases, J lost 12 bases, and 12 bases lay in between. The V gene's germline CDR1 is DFQATT and CDR2 SNEGSKA (reference sequence). The CDR3 contains 12 residues.

This clonotype occurred a few times. The genes are TRBV18 and TRBJ1-5; D may be TRBD1 (6 bases). The CDR3 runs 15 residues. Germline V gene sequence: CDR1 KGHSH, CDR2 LQKENI. V lost 2 bases and J 4 bases, leaving 12 bases between the germline ends. In DNA, the CDR3 is TGTGCCAGCTCACCAACCGGGACACTGAATCAGCCCCAGCATTTT. It translates to CASSPTGTLNQPQHF.

In its sample, this clonotype was seen a few times. The chain couples TRBV7-2 to TRBJ2-3; D is unclear. Between the trimmed V and J ends, which lost 5 bases and 6 bases, there was a span of 15 bases. The germline V gene has CDR1 SGHTA and CDR2 FQGNSA. This CDR3 has 14 residues. CDR3 coding DNA: TGTGCCAGCAGCCCCCGACTGGTCGGTGATACGCAGTATTTT. It encodes CASSPRLVGDTQYF.